These 16 T cell receptor beta chains originate from one sample sequenced in a study of OX40 agonist ivuxolimab in advanced cancers. Sequencing used immunoSEQ multiplex PCR; TCRdb keeps in-frame clones, though not all of them. Of more than 50,000 clones in the sample, around 75% were seen once. The sample in question was CD4+ or CD8+ T cells sorted from blood, obtained in a trial of the OX40 agonist ivuxolimab. These receptors were collected from an adult with an advanced solid tumor such as melanoma, head and neck, liver or kidney cancer.

This chain joins TRBV30 and TRBJ2-1, with D perhaps matching TRBD2 (6 bases). Trimming pared 3 bases from V and 4 bases from J, leaving 16 bases between. CDR1 and CDR2 from the germline V gene are GTSNPN and SVGIG (reference sequence). This CDR3 has 15 residues. CDR3 in amino acids: CAWSAYTRGYNEQFF. The CDR3 DNA reads TGTGCCTGGAGCGCGTATACGCGGGGTTACAATGAGCAGTTCTTC.

The V and J genes are TRBV7-9 and TRBJ2-5, with 7 positions matching TRBD2. CDR3 length: 17 residues. V lost 1 base to trimming and J lost 5 bases; unmatched junction nucleotides: 13. Germline V gives CDR1 SEHNR, CDR2 FQNEAQ (reference sequence). In DNA, the CDR3 is TGTGCCAGCAGCTTAGATGTAGAGGGAGGGCCTAGGGAGACCCAGTACTTC. Protein product: CASSLDVEGGPRETQYF.

The chain recombines TRBV5-6 with TRBJ2-7, with D possibly being TRBD1 (6 bases). The CDR3 runs to 14 residues. The germline V and J ends were trimmed by 3 bases and 0 bases, with 10 bases remaining between them. Germline V gene lookup returns CDR1 SGHDT and CDR2 YYEEEE. The CDR3: CASSSTGSSYEQYF. CDR3 DNA sequence: TGTGCCAGCAGCTCAACAGGGAGCTCCTACGAGCAGTACTTC.

The chain is built from TRBV11-2 and TRBJ2-3, with D possibly TRBD2 on 5 matching bases. The CDR3 contains 15 residues. In germline, CDR1 is SGHAT, CDR2 FQNNGV. Trimming left V 1 base short and J 3 bases short, with 11 bases between. The CDR3 coding sequence is TGTGCCAGCAGCTTAGTCGCGGGTTATACAGATACGCAGTATTTT. Translating gives CASSLVAGYTDTQYF.

The chain has TRBV5-4 and TRBJ1-1, with a possible D match to TRBD1 (5 bases). Germline V gene sequence: CDR1 SGHNT, CDR2 YYREEE (reference sequence). The CDR3 consists of 13 residues. V was cut by 6 bases and J by 4 bases, with 13 bases left in between. CDR3 in amino acids: CASTRGGGTEAFF. The CDR3 nucleotides read TGTGCCAGCACCCGTGGGGGAGGCACTGAAGCTTTCTTT.

This clone was detected only a few times. Germline is not matched at one junction end, which may reflect a read error. V and J are TRBV7-6 and TRBJ2-5, with D perhaps TRBD1 (7 bases). The CDR3 length is 11 residues. Germline CDR1 reads SGHVS; CDR2 reads FNYEAQ. The CDR3 spells CASSRGTALNF. The CDR3 bases are TGTGCCAGCAGCCGCGGGACAGCCCTCAACTTC.

The J gene is TRBJ2-3, the V gene TRBV29-1; 9 nucleotides line up with TRBD2. Germline V CDR1 and CDR2: SQVTM, ANQGSEA. The CDR3 is 16 amino acids. J lost 0 bases, V lost 5 bases, and 9 bases had no gene match. CDR3 amino acids: CSVQRLAEFSTDTQYF. As DNA, the CDR3 is TGCAGCGTTCAGAGACTAGCGGAGTTTAGCACAGATACGCAGTATTTT.

This clone was detected once. The rearrangement joins TRBV5-1 to TRBJ2-5; 7 nucleotides agree with TRBD1. Germline CDR1 is SGHRS and CDR2 is YFSETQ. The junction had 4 bases not matched to a gene; V was cut back by 4 bases and J by 4 bases. The CDR3 loop spans 13 amino acids. The CDR3, as DNA: TGCGCCAGCAGCACCGGGACAGCAGAGACCCAGTACTTC. Protein product: CASSTGTAETQYF.

The V call is TRBV4-1, the J call TRBJ1-2, with TRBD1 matching over 10 bases. The CDR3 totals 17 residues. V gave up 0 bases and J gave up 4 bases; unmatched junction bases: 8. Germline assignment: CDR1 MGHRA and CDR2 YSYEKL. CDR3 loop: CASSQDPTGGLLYGYTF. The CDR3, as DNA: TGCGCCAGCAGCCAAGATCCGACAGGGGGCCTTCTCTATGGCTACACCTTC.

The V gene is TRBV28, the J gene TRBJ2-1, with 10 bases that match TRBD1. The CDR3 runs to 16 residues. CDR1 and CDR2 from the germline V gene are MDHEN and SYDVKM. Trimming took 4 bases from V and 8 from J; bases not matched to a gene: 11. CDR3 in DNA: TGTGCCAGCAGTTCCTTAAAACGGACAGGGGGGGATGAGCAGTTCTTC. Encoded protein: CASSSLKRTGGDEQFF.

The chain uses TRBV2 and TRBJ2-3; D may correspond to TRBD1 or TRBD2 (6 bases each). The length of the CDR3 is 17 residues. Trimming stripped 3 bases from V and 8 bases from J, with 24 bases between. Germline CDR1 SNHLY, CDR2 FYNNEI. CDR3 sequence: CASSDFWRGVSYLTQYF. Here the CDR3 DNA reads TGTGCCAGCAGTGATTTTTGGAGGGGGGTCTCATACCTTACGCAGTATTTT.

The chain couples TRBV7-8 to TRBJ2-1; D tentatively fits TRBD1 or TRBD2 (5 bases each). V was cut by 1 base and J by 0 bases, with 13 bases left in between. This CDR3 is built from 17 residues. Germline V lookup: CDR1 SGHVS, CDR2 FQNEAQ. The CDR3 region is CASSLEGTVSSYNEQFF. Written as DNA, the CDR3 is TGTGCCAGCAGCTTAGAGGGGACGGTCAGCTCCTACAATGAGCAGTTCTTC.

This chain uses TRBV18 with TRBJ1-2; the D gene is possibly TRBD1 (5 bases). This CDR3 is 13 amino acids long. V was shortened by 3 bases and J by 5 bases, with 10 bases between the two germline ends. Germline V gives CDR1 KGHSH, CDR2 LQKENI. The chain's CDR3 is CASSPWDSYGYTF. The CDR3 DNA is TGTGCCAGCTCACCCTGGGACTCATATGGCTACACCTTC.

The rearrangement joins TRBV10-1 to TRBJ2-4; a weak D match, TRBD1 (6 bases). This CDR3 has 16 amino acids. Trimming shortened V by 10 bases and J by 0 bases, and 19 bases separated the two germline ends. CDR1 WNHNN and CDR2 SYGVQD come from the germline V gene (reference sequence). This CDR3 is CANSFKQGLAKNIQYF. The DNA for the CDR3 is TGCGCCAACTCCTTTAAACAGGGCCTAGCCAAAAACATTCAGTACTTC.

The chain carries TRBV11-3 and TRBJ2-7; no clear D gene. V dropped 3 bases and J dropped 0 bases, with 9 bases sitting between them. The V gene's germline CDR1 is SGHNT and CDR2 YENEEA. This CDR3 is built from 14 residues. CDR3 sequence (DNA): TGTGCCAGCAGCTTGGCCTGGAGCTCCTACGAGCAGTACTTC. Protein: CASSLAWSSYEQYF.

The chain uses TRBV11-2 and TRBJ2-7; 10 positions match TRBD2. V lost 5 bases, J lost 5 bases, and 9 bases stayed unmatched. Germline V gives CDR1 SGHAT, CDR2 FQNNGV. The CDR3 loop spans 15 amino acids. CDR3 protein: CASSPGSGGVNEQYF. The CDR3 nucleotides are TGTGCCAGCAGCCCAGGAAGCGGGGGGGTAAACGAGCAGTACTTC. Full variable domain (missing parts from reference TRBV11-2 and TRBJ2-7): EAGVAQSPRYKIIEKRQSVAFWCNPISGHATLYWYQQILGQGPKLLIQFQNNGVVDDSQLPKDRFSAERLKGVDSTLKIQPAKLEDSAVYLCASSPGSGGVNEQYFGPGTRLTVT.